The 15 T cell receptor beta chains reported below all come from one sample, sequenced in a study of blood T cell repertoires in COVID-19. Sequenced by immunoSEQ multiplex PCR; TCRdb stores in-frame clones only, minus some. The profile shows over 85,000 clones, around 90% of them singletons. What was sequenced was peripheral blood. The receptors come from a man aged 18 to 29 with acute or convalescent COVID-19.

This clone was found a few times. The V call is TRBV30, the J call TRBJ1-2; D remains ambiguous. V was trimmed by 3 bases and J by 4 bases, leaving 12 bases between them. CDR1 is GTSNPN, CDR2 SVGIG, per germline (reference sequence). The CDR3 contains 13 residues. The CDR3 loop reads CAWRDNGVYGYTF. The CDR3 DNA sequence: TGTGCCTGGAGGGATAACGGAGTCTATGGCTACACCTTC.

The chain employs TRBV29-1 and TRBJ1-2; D remains ambiguous. Trimming stripped 8 bases from V and 6 bases from J, with 25 bases between. Germline assignment: CDR1 SQVTM and CDR2 ANQGSEA. The CDR3 totals 15 residues. CDR3 sequence reads: CSFAPPSSTVNGYTF. The DNA of the CDR3 is TGCAGCTTCGCGCCCCCCTCTTCTACGGTAAATGGCTACACCTTC.

This chain connects TRBV2 to TRBJ2-7; TRBD2 might be the D (6 bases). The V gene's germline CDR1 is SNHLY and CDR2 FYNNEI. V gave up 8 bases and J gave up 3 bases, with 8 bases separating them. CDR3 length equals 11 residues. The CDR3 sequence: CASRRDYEQYF. In DNA form, the CDR3 reads TGTGCCAGCCGGAGGGACTACGAGCAGTACTTC.

In this sample, this clone turned up once. The chain has TRBV3-1 (or the pseudogene TRBV3-2) and TRBJ2-1, with TRBD2 matching 12 bases. The CDR3 loop spans 15 amino acids. J was trimmed by 8 bases and V by 5 bases; bases with no gene match: 7. The germline gives CDR1 LGHDT, CDR2 YNNKEL (reference sequence). The CDR3 DNA reads TGTGCCAGCAGCAAGCTAGCGGGAGGGGTCGATGAGCAGTTCTTC. Its protein product is CASSKLAGGVDEQFF.

The V gene is TRBV7-6, the J gene TRBJ2-5; D is possibly TRBD1 (5 bases). The CDR3 is made up of 15 amino acids. From germline, CDR1 is SGHVS and CDR2 FNYEAQ. Trimming removed 5 bases from V and 2 bases from J, with 15 bases in between. In nucleotides, the CDR3 is TGTGCCAGCAGCCTTCAGGGCACCCATCAAGAGACCCAGTACTTC. Translating it yields CASSLQGTHQETQYF. Supplemented by reference TRBV7-6 and TRBJ2-5, the full variable domain reads GAGVSQSPRYKVTKRGQDVALRCDPISGHVSLYWYRQALGQGPEFLTYFNYEAQQDKSGLPNDRFSAERPEGSISTLTIQRTEQRDSAMYRCASSLQGTHQETQYFGPGTRLLVL.

This chain joins TRBV5-5 and TRBJ2-7; TRBD1 aligns across 10 bases. The V and J ends lost 4 bases and 3 bases, in that order; junction bases with no gene match: 7. The CDR3 runs to 15 residues. The germline CDR1 and CDR2 sequences are SGHKS and YYEKEE (reference sequence). CDR3 coding DNA: TGTGCCAGCAGCACTCCGGGACAGGGGAGCTACGAGCAGTACTTC. This sequence encodes CASSTPGQGSYEQYF.

This chain joins TRBV19 and TRBJ1-1; D is ambiguous. This CDR3 has 14 residues. V dropped 3 bases and J dropped 1 base, with 9 bases sitting between them. The germline V gene encodes CDR1 LNHDA and CDR2 SQIVND (reference sequence). Written as DNA, the CDR3 is TGTGCCAGTAGTATGACCAGGAAGAACACTGAAGCTTTCTTT. Translating gives CASSMTRKNTEAFF. The full variable domain, rest sourced from reference TRBV19 and TRBJ1-1, is DGGITQSPKYLFRKEGQNVTLSCEQNLNHDAMYWYRQDPGQGLRLIYYSQIVNDFQKGDIAEGYSVSREKKESFPLTVTSAQKNPTAFYLCASSMTRKNTEAFFGQGTRLTVV.

The chain couples TRBV29-1 to TRBJ1-1, with D possibly TRBD1 on 5 matching bases. Looked up from germline, CDR1 is SQVTM and CDR2 is ANQGSEA. The CDR3 runs 15 residues. The V end was cut by 2 bases, the J end by 1 base, with 14 bases between. The CDR3 loop reads CSVELLGAGNTEAFF. CDR3 nucleotide sequence: TGCAGCGTTGAACTTTTAGGGGCAGGGAACACTGAAGCTTTCTTT.

The rearrangement uses TRBV20-1 and TRBJ1-1, with 9 nucleotides matching TRBD1. CDR1 DFQATT and CDR2 SNEGSKA come from the germline V gene (reference sequence). Trimming cost V 3 bases and J 5 bases; bases outside gene matches: 7. This CDR3 has 14 residues. The CDR3 loop reads CSASSGTGRTEAFF. CDR3 bases: TGCAGTGCTAGTTCGGGGACAGGGCGAACTGAAGCTTTCTTT.

This sequence joins TRBV4-1 and TRBJ2-7, with a possible D match to TRBD1 (6 bases). Germline lookup yields CDR1 MGHRA and CDR2 YSYEKL. The CDR3 covers 16 residues. The V gene lost 1 base and the J gene lost 0 bases, with 13 bases spanning the gap. The CDR3 sequence is CASSQGWTVSSYEQYF. CDR3 DNA: TGCGCCAGCAGCCAAGGTTGGACAGTGAGCTCCTACGAGCAGTACTTC.

This chain links TRBV4-1 with TRBJ1-5; maybe TRBD1 (5 bases). Germline V gene data show CDR1 as MGHRA and CDR2 as YSYEKL. The CDR3 covers 14 residues. Trimming took off 4 bases at V and 9 bases at J, with 16 bases between the two ends. The CDR3 reads CASSPGGTARPQHF. The CDR3 DNA is TGCGCCAGCAGCCCGGGGGGAACGGCACGGCCCCAGCATTTT.

The genes are TRBV13 and TRBJ2-7, with 8 bases that match TRBD2. This CDR3 is 15 amino acids long. Germline V gene sequence: CDR1 PRHDT, CDR2 FYEKMQ (reference sequence). V was pared by 4 bases and J by 2 bases, with 7 bases of the junction left unmatched. The CDR3 bases are TGTGCCAGCAGCTCAACTAGCGGCCTTACCTACGAGCAGTACTTC. It translates to CASSSTSGLTYEQYF.

V is TRBV27 and J is TRBJ1-5, with 7 positions matching TRBD1. The germline V gene encodes CDR1 MNHEY and CDR2 SMNVEV (reference sequence). This CDR3 is built from 15 residues. V trimming: 5 bases; J trimming: 4 bases; junction bases outside the gene matches: 8. This CDR3 is CASSGSGQLNQPQHF. CDR3 sequence (DNA): TGTGCCAGCAGTGGCTCGGGACAGTTGAATCAGCCCCAGCATTTT.

This rearrangement joins TRBV3-1 (or the pseudogene TRBV3-2) to TRBJ2-7; TRBD2 matches 8 bases. V shed 4 bases, J shed 4 bases, and the junction held 9 bases outside the gene matches. The CDR3 spans 15 residues. CDR1 is LGHDT and CDR2 is YNNKEL in the germline V gene (reference sequence). The CDR3 sequence is CASSLRAGVAYEQYF. CDR3 nucleotides: TGTGCCAGCAGCCTTCGAGCGGGAGTGGCGTACGAGCAGTACTTC.

J is TRBJ1-1 and V is TRBV3-1 (or the pseudogene TRBV3-2), with 8 bases matching TRBD1. The germline V gene encodes CDR1 LGHDT and CDR2 YNNKEL (reference sequence). V lost 1 base and J lost 11; bases outside the gene matches: 6. CDR3 length: 13 amino acids. The CDR3 region is CASSQGDRLDAFF. The CDR3 DNA reads as TGTGCCAGCAGCCAAGGGGACAGGCTGGATGCTTTCTTT.